This T cell receptor beta chain is from a study of CD8+ T cells in alopecia areata. At the level of the study: Treatment with tofacitinib (6 to 18 months) was followed by 6 months off drug. Findings of the study overall: Lesional scalp displayed greater clonality than normal scalp, most notably in alopecia totalis/universalis.

Germline CDR1 reads SGHAT; CDR2 reads FQNNGV. Trimming took off 2 bases at V and 0 bases at J, with 9 bases between the two ends. There are 15 residues in the CDR3. Peripheral blood, together with lesional scalp punch biopsies, was collected from alopecia areata patients. Separation by sorting yielded CD4+ and CD8+ T cells from PBMCs. Points on this clone: Its antigen is unidentified.

Extracted RNA was reverse transcribed, and the resulting cDNA served as sequencing template. This table comes from immunoSEQ multiplex PCR, and its TCRdb copy is limited to in-frame clones, with some not included. Of 160,000 or so clones in the sample, about 50% are singletons; the top ten hold 15% to 20%. The sequenced sample was CD8+ T cells sorted from blood, obtained at week 0. The TCR originated in a human donor with alopecia areata. The chain uses TRBV11-2 and TRBJ2-3; D may correspond to TRBD1 or TRBD2 (6 bases each). CDR3 amino acids: CASSLPGGSTDTQYF. Written as DNA, the CDR3 is TGTGCCAGCAGCTTACCCGGGGGCAGCACAGATACGCAGTATTTT.